A selection of T cell receptor beta chains follows, all from one sample in a study of T cell responses to AZD1222 COVID-19 vaccine. TCRdb's table, derived via immunoSEQ multiplex PCR, lists solely in-frame clones and lacks some. In the table there are 150,000 to 200,000 clones, approximately 90% of which are singletons. The source material was peripheral blood, sampled 28 days after the second AZD1222 dose. The receptor set was obtained from an adult who received the AZD1222 COVID-19 vaccine. Each CDR3 is given with its conserved first and last residue. A D gene is named only where the DNA matches it firmly. Expanded clones are given a class, and other clones once, few, many or no size at all.

D gene	clone size	J gene	V gene	CDR3 DNA	CDR3 protein
TRBD1	.	TRBJ2-6	TRBV7-9	TGTGCCAGCAGCTTAGCTGGACAGGGCTTCCCCTCTGGGGCCAACGTCCTGACTTTC	CASSLAGQGFPSGANVLTF
.	.	TRBJ1-4	TRBV6-5	TGTGCCAGCAGGTCGCGACAGTCAACTAATGAAAAACTGTTTTTT	CASRSRQSTNEKLFF
.	.	TRBJ2-1	TRBV6-5	TGTGCCAGCAGTTACACGAGGGGTGGGTACGAGCAGTTCTTC	CASSYTRGGYEQFF
.	few	TRBJ1-5	TRBV4-1	TGCGCCAGCAGCCAAGAATTGCCGGTCCATCAGCCCCAGCATTTT	CASSQELPVHQPQHF
.	.	TRBJ1-2	TRBV7-3	TGTGCCAGCAGCCCGGACGGGAATAACTATGGCTACACCTTC	CASSPDGNNYGYTF
TRBD2	.	TRBJ2-7	TRBV3-1/TRBV3-2	TGTGCCAGCAGCCAAGAATCAAGCGGGGGGTCCTCCTACGAGCAGTACTTC	CASSQESSGGSSYEQYF
.	.	TRBJ2-3	TRBV5-4	TGTGCCAGCAGCTTGGGTGGGACGGCAAGCACAGATACGCAGTATTTT	CASSLGGTASTDTQYF
.	.	TRBJ1-3	TRBV19	TGTGCCAGTACTACTGAGTGGGGCTCTGGAAACACCATATATTTT	CASTTEWGSGNTIYF
.	once	TRBJ1-3	TRBV12-3/TRBV12-4	TGTGCCAGCAGTTTTACCACAGGAAACACCATATATTTT	CASSFTTGNTIYF
.	.	TRBJ2-1	TRBV12-3/TRBV12-4	TGTGCCAGCAGGAAGGGCAATGAGCAGTTCTTC	CASRKGNEQFF
TRBD1	.	TRBJ1-6	TRBV28	TGTGCCAGCAGTGAGGACAGGAGCTCCTATAATTCACCCCTCCACTTT	CASSEDRSSYNSPLHF
.	.	TRBJ2-3	TRBV9	TGTGCCAGCAGCGGGGACCTAGGCAGTTCTACGCAGTATTTT	CASSGDLGSSTQYF
.	.	TRBJ2-7	TRBV19	TGTGCCAGTAGTATCGCTGTGGACTACGAGCAGTACTTC	CASSIAVDYEQYF
.	.	TRBJ1-1	TRBV7-2	TGTGCCAGCAGCCCCGTTCAGGGCGGAGCTTTCTTT	CASSPVQGGAFF
TRBD2	few	TRBJ2-1	TRBV7-3	TGTGCCAGCAGCCCGGGACTAGCCTACAATGAGCAGTTCTTC	CASSPGLAYNEQFF
.	.	TRBJ2-3	TRBV10-3	TGTGCCATCAAAGGGGCCTATAGCACAGATACGCAGTATTTT	CAIKGAYSTDTQYF
.	.	TRBJ1-1	TRBV6-2/TRBV6-3	TGTGCCAGCAGTCAAGGACTCAGCACTGAAGCTTTCTTT	CASSQGLSTEAFF
TRBD2	.	TRBJ2-2	TRBV5-1	TGCGCCAGCAGCTCTCCGGGGCGGGGGGACACCGGGGAGCTGTTTTTT	CASSSPGRGDTGELFF
.	once	TRBJ1-3	TRBV24-1	TGTGCCACCCCAAACTCTGGAAACACCATATATTTT	CATPNSGNTIYF
.	.	TRBJ2-3	TRBV7-2	TGTGCCAGCAGCTTAAGGGTTCTTGGGGGAGCCGACACAGATACGCAGTATTTT	CASSLRVLGGADTDTQYF
.	.	TRBJ1-5	TRBV6-6	TGTGCCAGCAGTTACTGGAGTTATAGCAATCAGCCCCAGCATTTT	CASSYWSYSNQPQHF
.	.	TRBJ1-1	TRBV3-1/TRBV3-2	TGTGCCAGCAGCCAAGATTTGGTGAACACTGAAGCTTTCTTT	CASSQDLVNTEAFF
.	.	TRBJ2-2	TRBV5-1	TGCGCCAGCAGTCATCTGGGGTGGGGGAACACCGGGGAGCTGTTTTTT	CASSHLGWGNTGELFF
.	.	TRBJ2-6	TRBV6-2/TRBV6-3	TGTGCCAGCAGTCCCCCTTCTGGGGCCAACGTCCTGACTTTC	CASSPPSGANVLTF
.	.	TRBJ2-2	TRBV7-6	TGTGCCAGCAGCTTGTACGCCGGGGAGCTGTTTTTT	CASSLYAGELFF
.	.	TRBJ1-6	TRBV28	TGTGCCAGCAAACGGGGACCGCGGGGCGGCTCCTATAATTCACCCCTCCACTTT	CASKRGPRGGSYNSPLHF
.	.	TRBJ2-7	TRBV7-9	TGTGCCAGCAGCCCAGACTATCCCACGAACCTGAACTTC	CASSPDYPTNLNF
.	.	TRBJ2-3	TRBV15	TGTGCCATCGGTTTAGGGATTAGAACAGATACGCAGTATTTT	CAIGLGIRTDTQYF
.	.	TRBJ1-2	TRBV7-2	TGTGCCAGCACCCGTGACAGGCGAGACTATGGCTACACCTTC	CASTRDRRDYGYTF
.	.	TRBJ1-1	TRBV12-3/TRBV12-4	TGTGCCAGCAGTTTATCCCCTGAAGCTTTCTTT	CASSLSPEAFF